The rows below give T cell receptor beta chains drawn from one sample of a study of human T cells and chemical hapten exposure. TCRdb independently ran MiXCR on the RACE reads; one entry per CDR3 protein. The table includes 85,000 to 100,000 distinct CDR3 sequences, about a tenth detected once. Material: whole blood, obtained in connection with sensitization to the hapten diphenylcyclopropenone (DPC). The receptors come from a woman aged 60-75 years with alopecia areata. Some clones in this sample may be carry-over from other donors' samples. CDR3s include the opening cysteine and the closing phenylalanine or tryptophan. A D gene is named only where the DNA matches it firmly. Clone size, where shown, is once, few, many, or a class for clones that have expanded.

D | J | V | size | DNA | CDR3
. | TRBJ2-1 | TRBV10-3 | many | TGTGCCATCAACAGCGGTGTTGACAATTATGAGCAGTTCTTC | CAINSGVDNYEQFF
. | TRBJ2-7 | TRBV10-2 | few | TGCGCCAGCAGTGTTGCAGCCTACGAGCAGTACTTC | CASSVAAYEQYF
. | TRBJ1-6 | TRBV5-1 | few | TGCGCCAGCAGCCCGACAGAGAACTATAATTCACCCCTCCACTTT | CASSPTENYNSPLHF
. | TRBJ2-7 | TRBV3-1 | many | TGTGCCAGCAGCCAAGGACAGCCTAGCTCCTACGAGCAGTACTTC | CASSQGQPSSYEQYF
TRBD1 | TRBJ2-1 | TRBV6-1 | . | TGTGCCAGCACGCTCGACAGGGCCTCCTACAATGAGCAGTTCTTC | CASTLDRASYNEQFF
. | TRBJ1-1 | TRBV6-2/TRBV6-3 | many | TGTGCCAGCAGTTACTATTCGGGGACCACTGAAGCTTTCTTT | CASSYYSGTTEAFF
TRBD2 | TRBJ2-1 | TRBV19 | many | TGTGCCAGTAGTATCTCTAGCGGGGGGGGCAATGAGCAGTTCTTC | CASSISSGGGNEQFF
. | TRBJ2-1 | TRBV7-8 | . | TGTGCCAGCAGCCCCCGACTGTGGGATAACAATGAGCAGTTCTTC | CASSPRLWDNNEQFF
. | TRBJ1-2 | TRBV9 | many | TGTGCCAGCAGCGTAGGGCCCGGCGGCTACACCTTC | CASSVGPGGYTF
. | TRBJ1-6 | TRBV14 | many | TGTGCCAGCAGCCCCAGGACGGATTCACCCCTCCACTTT | CASSPRTDSPLHF
TRBD1 | TRBJ2-3 | TRBV7-2 | . | TGTGCCAGCACCCTGCGGGGACAGGGGGCAGATACGCAGTATTTT | CASTLRGQGADTQYF
. | TRBJ1-4 | TRBV3-1 | . | TGTGCCAGCAGCCACGTGGCGGGGTTTAATGAAAAACTGTTTTTT | CASSHVAGFNEKLFF
. | TRBJ1-1 | TRBV6-6 | many | TGTGCCAGCACCGGGGCCCCGAGGGACACTGAAGCTTTCTTT | CASTGAPRDTEAFF
. | TRBJ2-6 | TRBV6-5 | many | TGTGCCAGCAGGGCCTCTGGGGCCAACGTCCTGACTTTC | CASRASGANVLTF
TRBD1 | TRBJ1-6 | TRBV10-3 | many | TGTGCCATCAGTGAGGGACAGGGGTTTGAATCACCCCTCCACTTT | CAISEGQGFESPLHF